These 25 T cell receptor beta chains originate from one sample sequenced in a study of CD8 T cells in ankylosing spondylitis. Regarding the study as a whole: A TCR beta motif made of several highly homologous variants seemed typical of ankylosing spondylitis blood.

TCRdb re-analysed the 5' RACE reads in MiXCR, keeping a single row per CDR3 protein. The sample shows more than 500,000 distinct CDR3 sequences, about 5.7% of them seen only once. No antigen has been identified for these receptors. Sequencing input: blood, either unsorted or a sorted T cell fraction (not recorded which). These TCRs come from a male donor with ankylosing spondylitis.

At least ten counts were recorded for this clonotype. The V call is TRBV12-3 or TRBV12-4, the J call TRBJ1-6; tentatively, D is TRBD1 (6 bases). Between the trimmed V and J ends, which lost 2 bases and 8 bases, there was a span of 10 bases. The CDR3 covers 14 residues. The CDR3 DNA sequence: TGTGCCAGCAGTTTATCAGGGGTACATTCACCCCTCCACTTT. Translated: CASSLSGVHSPLHF.

This clonotype has more than one count but fewer than ten. The CDR3 DNA follows: TGTGCCAGTAGTCCACGGGGGGCCAGCGGTGAAGCTTTCTTT. This sequence encodes CASSPRGASGEAFF. The chain is built from TRBV19 and TRBJ1-1; D perhaps matches TRBD1 (6 bases). The CDR3 runs 14 residues. Trimming pared 5 bases from V and 7 bases from J, leaving 17 bases between. Germline CDR1 and CDR2: LNHDA and SQIVND (reference sequence).

This clonotype has at least ten counts. The rearrangement uses TRBV5-1 and TRBJ2-1, with 11 bases matching TRBD2. V gave up 0 bases and J gave up 5 bases; unmatched junction bases: 19. Germline V gives CDR1 SGHRS, CDR2 YFSETQ. CDR3 length: 21 amino acids. DNA of the CDR3: TGCGCCAGCAGCTTGGCCGGGGGTAGCGGGAGGGCCCTGTTGATCAACAATGAGCAGTTCTTC. Translation: CASSLAGGSGRALLINNEQFF.

This clonotype occurred many times. The gene calls are TRBV18 and TRBJ2-1; TRBD1 agrees at 11 bases. Germline assignment: CDR1 KGHSH and CDR2 LQKENI. With V trimmed by 6 bases and J by 3 bases, 4 bases remained unmatched. The CDR3 loop spans 15 amino acids. In DNA, the CDR3 is TGTGCCAGCTCTCCCGGGACAGGGGGCTACAATGAGCAGTTCTTC. It specifies CASSPGTGGYNEQFF.

This clonotype was observed a handful of times. The chain joins TRBV30 to TRBJ1-1; 8 bases match TRBD1. Germline values: CDR1 GTSNPN, CDR2 SVGIG (reference sequence). This CDR3 is 11 amino acids long. Unmatched junction bases numbered 5, after V lost 7 bases and J lost 7 bases. The DNA for the CDR3 is TGTGCCTTAAGTGACAGGGGTGAAGCTTTCTTT. Translation gives CALSDRGEAFF.

This clonotype was picked up many times. This chain links TRBV27 with TRBJ2-6, with TRBD1 identical over 7 bases. V lost 2 bases to trimming and J lost 0 bases; unmatched junction nucleotides: 7. This CDR3 is built from 18 residues. Germline CDR1 is MNHEY and CDR2 is SMNVEV (reference sequence). The CDR3 loop reads CASSLGYGTDSGANVLTF. The CDR3 DNA reads as TGTGCCAGCAGTTTAGGTTACGGGACAGACTCTGGGGCCAACGTCCTGACTTTC.

Many counts were recorded for this clonotype. The V and J genes are TRBV20-1 and TRBJ2-3; D possibly corresponds to TRBD2 (5 bases). CDR1 and CDR2 (germline): DFQATT, SNEGSKA (reference sequence). The CDR3 has 12 amino acids. V lost 4 bases and J lost 7, with 12 bases in between. CDR3 sequence reads: CSATSRENTQYF. The CDR3 DNA sequence: TGCAGTGCTACTAGTAGGGAGAATACGCAGTATTTT.

This clonotype has a count of ten or more. The genes are TRBV5-4 and TRBJ2-3; D is unresolved. Looked up from germline, CDR1 is SGHNT and CDR2 is YYREEE (reference sequence). V lost 0 bases and J 3 bases, leaving 5 bases between the germline ends. The CDR3 spans 13 residues. The CDR3 DNA is TGTGCCAGCAGCTTGGTAGAGACAGATACGCAGTATTTT. It codes for CASSLVETDTQYF.

This clonotype was observed at least ten times. The J gene is TRBJ2-1, the V gene TRBV3-1; no reliable D call. CDR3 length: 14 amino acids. Trimming pared 5 bases from V and 3 bases from J, leaving 11 bases between. Germline assignment: CDR1 LGHDT and CDR2 YNNKEL (reference sequence). The CDR3, as DNA: TGTGCCAGCAGCACCGACGGGTTCTACAATGAGCAGTTCTTC. Amino acid sequence: CASSTDGFYNEQFF.

This clonotype was observed many times. J is TRBJ2-5 and V is TRBV12-3 or TRBV12-4; 13 bases map to TRBD2. Trimming cost V 1 base and J 3 bases; bases outside gene matches: 2. CDR3 length: 16 amino acids. The CDR3: CASSLVLAGGKETQYF. The CDR3 bases are TGTGCCAGCAGTTTAGTACTAGCGGGGGGGAAAGAGACCCAGTACTTC.

The sample holds many counts of this clonotype. The V call is TRBV7-9, the J call TRBJ1-2; D gene uncertain. Germline V gene sequence: CDR1 SEHNR, CDR2 FQNEAQ (reference sequence). This CDR3 has 13 residues. Trimming took 1 base from V and 2 from J, leaving 5 bases between them. The CDR3 spells CASSLGENYGYTF. The DNA of the CDR3 is TGTGCCAGCAGCTTAGGAGAGAACTATGGCTACACCTTC.

This clonotype was recorded at least ten times. The chain carries TRBV7-2 and TRBJ1-2; D unclear. Per germline, CDR1 SGHTA and CDR2 FQGNSA. V was trimmed by 4 bases and J by 3 bases, leaving 9 bases between them. The CDR3 spans 13 residues. The CDR3 nucleotides read TGTGCCAGCAGCTCGGACGGGCACTATGGCTACACCTTC. It encodes CASSSDGHYGYTF.

This clonotype showed up many times. J is TRBJ2-1 and V is TRBV29-1, with D perhaps matching TRBD2 (5 bases). CDR1 is SQVTM and CDR2 is ANQGSEA in the germline V gene. The V end was cut by 1 base, the J end by 3 bases, with 13 bases between. This CDR3 has 15 residues. In DNA form, the CDR3 reads TGCAGCGTTGAAGGAGGTCCTAGCATCTACAATGAGCAGTTCTTC. Its translation: CSVEGGPSIYNEQFF.

At least ten counts were recorded for this clonotype. This chain uses TRBV7-8 with TRBJ1-1; D ambiguous. In germline, CDR1 is SGHVS, CDR2 FQNEAQ. The germline V and J ends were trimmed by 11 bases and 0 bases, with 7 bases remaining between them. This CDR3 region has 11 residues. CDR3 in DNA: TGTGCCGTCCAGATGAACACTGAAGCTTTCTTT. It specifies CAVQMNTEAFF.

There are many counts of this clonotype. The chain links TRBV5-1 to TRBJ2-2, with TRBD1 identical over 8 bases. Germline CDR1 SGHRS, CDR2 YFSETQ. CDR3 length: 18 residues. After removal of 4 bases from V and 2 bases from J, the junction contained 13 bases not matched to a gene. This chain's CDR3 is CASSPYLPGQGNTGELFF. CDR3 nucleotide sequence: TGCGCCAGCAGCCCTTACCTGCCCGGACAGGGTAACACCGGGGAGCTGTTTTTT.

This clonotype was seen many times. The chain recombines TRBV6-2 or TRBV6-3 with TRBJ2-7; TRBD1 matches at 8 bases. Germline V lookup: CDR1 MNHEY, CDR2 SVGEGT. This CDR3 region has 13 residues. Unmatched junction bases numbered 6, after V lost 6 bases and J lost 5 bases. CDR3 sequence reads: CASRLDREHEQYF. Here the CDR3 DNA reads TGTGCCAGCAGATTGGACAGGGAGCACGAGCAGTACTTC.

This clonotype was recorded at least ten times. The rearrangement uses TRBV29-1 and TRBJ1-1; D might be TRBD1 (5 bases). V dropped 2 bases and J dropped 4 bases, with 8 bases sitting between them. Germline loops: CDR1 SQVTM, CDR2 ANQGSEA. The CDR3 runs to 12 residues. CDR3 region: CSVEHGGTEAFF. Written as DNA, the CDR3 is TGCAGCGTTGAACACGGGGGCACTGAAGCTTTCTTT.

This clonotype was counted many times. The V and J genes are TRBV20-1 and TRBJ1-6; 7 bases map to TRBD1. V lost 2 bases and J lost 8; bases outside the gene matches: 9. CDR1 and CDR2 from the germline V gene are DFQATT and SNEGSKA (reference sequence). The CDR3 is 15 amino acids. CDR3 coding DNA: TGCAGTGCTAGACTGCGTTGGGACAGAGATTCACCCCTCCACTTT. Amino acids: CSARLRWDRDSPLHF.

Ten or more counts support this clonotype. The chain links TRBV7-2 to TRBJ1-5; 9 bases align to TRBD1. The junction had 5 bases not matched to a gene; V was cut back by 5 bases and J by 9 bases. The CDR3 is 13 amino acids. Per the germline V gene, CDR1 is SGHTA and CDR2 is FQGNSA. CDR3 in amino acids: CASSNDRGTPQHF. CDR3 coding DNA: TGTGCCAGCAGCAATGACAGGGGGACGCCCCAGCATTTT.

This clonotype was observed many times. This rearrangement joins TRBV10-2 to TRBJ1-6, with unresolved D. Between the trimmed V and J ends, which lost 6 bases and 9 bases, there was a span of 18 bases. The CDR3 totals 15 residues. Germline-derived CDR1 and CDR2 are WSHSY and SAAADI. CDR3 bases: TGCGCCAGCAGAACGACTGTGAAGTTGAGTTCACCCCTCCACTTT. This encodes CASRTTVKLSSPLHF.

This clonotype was counted ten times or more. The chain carries TRBV9 and TRBJ2-1, with D perhaps matching TRBD2 (6 bases). The length of the CDR3 is 15 residues. The V gene's germline CDR1 is SGDLS and CDR2 YYNGEE. Trimming cost V 4 bases and J 0 bases, with 11 bases left between them. The CDR3 nucleotides read TGTGCCAGCAGCCCAACTAGCTACTCCTACAATGAGCAGTTCTTC. Protein: CASSPTSYSYNEQFF.

This clonotype was seen at least ten times. The chain employs TRBV4-1 and TRBJ2-1, with D perhaps assigned TRBD1 or TRBD2 (6 bases each). The length of the CDR3 is 16 residues. CDR1 and CDR2 from the germline V gene are MGHRA and YSYEKL. V lost 0 bases, J lost 10 bases, and 19 bases lay in between. The CDR3 is CASSQEVARGAGEQFF. Written as DNA, the CDR3 is TGCGCCAGCAGCCAAGAGGTAGCGAGGGGGGCGGGGGAGCAGTTCTTC.

This clonotype was detected ten times or more. The chain combines TRBV4-2 with TRBJ2-3, with 10 bases identical to TRBD2. The length of the CDR3 is 16 residues. Germline CDR1 LGHNA, CDR2 YNFKEQ. V was clipped by 3 bases and J by 1 base; unmatched bases: 4. As DNA, the CDR3 is TGTGCCAGCAGCCAGCAAACTAGCGGGGGCACAGATACGCAGTATTTT. This encodes CASSQQTSGGTDTQYF.

This clonotype was counted at least ten times. This chain links TRBV20-1 with TRBJ2-5; D tentatively reads TRBD1 or TRBD2 (5 bases each). Germline CDR1 and CDR2: DFQATT and SNEGSKA (reference sequence). V lost 0 bases and J lost 5, with 13 bases in between. The CDR3 has 14 amino acids. CDR3 DNA: TGCAGTGCTAGAGAGGTGGGGACCGAGGAGACCCAGTACTTC. Translating gives CSAREVGTEETQYF.

This clonotype was found many times. This chain uses TRBV28 with TRBJ1-5, with D unclear. Germline V gene data show CDR1 as MDHEN and CDR2 as SYDVKM. The CDR3 extends over 17 amino acids. V gave up 4 bases and J gave up 0 bases, with 16 bases separating them. CDR3 amino acids: CASSSTPGYYSNQPQHF. The CDR3 region has the DNA TGTGCCAGCAGTTCGACACCGGGCTATTATAGCAATCAGCCCCAGCATTTT.